This is a list of T cell receptor beta chains from one sample in a study of cytomegalovirus exposure and HLA in healthy donors. The data were produced by immunoSEQ multiplex PCR, yet TCRdb's version contains in-frame clones alone and is incomplete. The sample yields about 38,000 clones, roughly 85% seen once. Sequencing was done on a sample of PBMCs. These receptors were taken from a middle-aged woman in good health and CMV-seropositive. Both conserved end residues are part of each CDR3. The D gene is left open where the match is weak. The size of a clone is reported for some rows only, either as once, few or many, or as a class for expanded clones.

cdr3_length,clone_size,j_call,d_call,v_call,cdr3_aa
18,-,TRBJ2-2,TRBD1,TRBV18,CASSPGVGWTGFAGELFF
14,once,TRBJ1-5,-,TRBV7-8,CASSLGSGNQPQHF
14,-,-,TRBD2,TRBV6-1,CASSELAESYEQYF
14,-,TRBJ1-4,-,TRBV9,CASSPPGGNEKLFF
15,-,TRBJ2-5,-,TRBV28,CASSLGLPGEETQYF
18,once,TRBJ2-3,TRBD2,TRBV4-3,CASSQERGAGGWTDTQYF
16,-,TRBJ1-4,TRBD1,TRBV27,CASSLYQGAGEEKLFF
16,once,TRBJ1-1,-,TRBV19,CASSVDRAVMNTEAFF
18,-,TRBJ2-7,TRBD2,TRBV4-2,CASSQELAGGTKSYEQYF
16,-,TRBJ2-5,TRBD2,TRBV7-9,CASSLRLAGDQETQYF
12,-,TRBJ1-2,-,TRBV5-1,CASRDTDYGYTF
14,-,TRBJ2-7,TRBD1,TRBV28,CASKPSGTVYEQYF
15,few,TRBJ1-1,TRBD1,TRBV18,CASSPNQGVLTEAFF
17,-,TRBJ2-1,-,TRBV9,CASSAGAPPTGYNEQFF
15,-,TRBJ2-2,TRBD2,TRBV7-2,CASSTSGGVGGELFF
14,-,TRBJ1-5,-,TRBV27,CASSLLRGDQPQHF
18,-,TRBJ1-2,TRBD1,TRBV6-1,CASSEVGVMVTGGYGYTF
12,-,TRBJ2-7,-,TRBV7-9,CASSLEQQQQYF
15,-,TRBJ2-3,TRBD2,TRBV19,CASSISGGADYTQYF
15,-,TRBJ1-2,-,TRBV6-5,CASSYSVQASYGYTF
15,-,TRBJ1-2,-,TRBV7-9,CASSLARRGVYGYTF
14,-,TRBJ1-1,-,TRBV7-9,CASSPIRGGREAFF
11,-,TRBJ2-2,-,TRBV6-4,CATQGPGELFF
14,few,TRBJ2-1,-,TRBV4-3,CASSRAGGYNEQFF
13,-,TRBJ1-2,TRBD1,TRBV4-1,CASSHDRVAGYTF
14,-,TRBJ2-5,TRBD2,TRBV6-1,CASTPGGSEETQYF